One TCR beta chain is described in this entry. Its antigen remains undetermined. Base qualities are not recorded, but no much larger clone differs from it by a single base. Sequencer: Illumina NovaSeq 6000. Using 5'RACE with constant-segment primers, TCRalpha and TCRbeta cDNA libraries were constructed, with sample barcodes and unique molecular identifiers added in the process. Trizol reagent was used to extract RNA from every sample. Library amplification was performed in two PCR steps, and a second sample barcode and Illumina TruSeq adapters were introduced in the second step. Sequencing of libraries was performed on an Illumina NovaSeq with 2 x 150 bp paired-end reads. Per the original workflow: Reads were demultiplexed and collapsed into UMI-guided consensus sequences with migec v1.2.7. Using mixcr v2.1.11, UMI consensuses were aligned to TRA and TRB V and J templates and then assembled into clonotypes. A clonotype was counted as expanded or contracted only when both edgeR and NoisET called the clonotype significant, with the noise models trained on biological replicates. edgeR calls used a false discovery rate-adjusted p below 0.01 and a log2 fold-change threshold of 1. As an exploratory analysis of dynamics, max-normalized trajectories of the 1000 most abundant clonotypes were examined by PCA with hierarchical clustering. Each responding clone was given a CD4 or CD8 phenotype based on the CD4+ and CD8+ repertoires, which had been sequenced separately. TCRdb reprocessing: public reads trimmed at Q25 with fastp, clones called with MiXCR, in-frame beta chains kept. For every CDR3 protein sequence, its rows merge into one entry that carries the most common genes and DNA. It is TCRdb's table, rather than the study itself, that gives the V and J calls and clone size. Across this sample there are about 240,000 distinct CDR3 sequences, with roughly a tenth seen only once. The top ten clonotypes cover around a fifth of the sample.

These data originate in a study of T-cell memory formation after mild COVID-19 (dated by TCRdb to about 2021). In terms of the full investigation: TCR sequence clusters from the two donors were found to be largely donor specific. In a couple of donors, T-cell clones that expanded and contracted after mild COVID-19 were tracked by sequencing TCRalpha and TCRbeta repertoires over time. Two young, previously healthy adult volunteers, one female and one male, were included in the cohort.

Study-wide findings and limitations: The study covered only a couple of mild cases, and larger cohorts including severe cases with pre-infection samples were considered necessary. Balanced CD4/CD8 phenotypes were observed for clones contracting from day 15 to 85, whereas a bias towards CD4+ was observed for a second wave of clones expanding from day 15 to 37. Contracting CD4+ clones were located mainly in the CM and EM memory subsets, whereas CD8+ clones were found to be enriched in EMRA. Some responding clones were found in pre-infection memory, which suggests that pre-existing cross-reactive memory T cells took part in the SARS-CoV-2 response. Whether the second-wave clones peaking on day 37 were SARS-CoV-2 specific was not confirmed.

From the germline V gene, CDR1 is SGHAT and CDR2 is FQNNGV. The CDR3 covers 17 residues, taking in both the cysteine and the phenylalanine. Only the CDR3 portion is preserved as DNA: 51 bases, with reading frame beginning at the first base. Trimming removed 5 bases from V and 8 bases from J; the gene matches leave 12 bases unexplained. Ficoll-Paque density gradient centrifugation was the method used to isolate PBMCs. The sequence is built from TRBV11-2 and TRBJ2-1; a stretch of 13 junction bases matches TRBD2. The receptor comes from a man aged 18 to 29 who had mild COVID-19 (a few samples of this study predate the infection). The sample titles of this study are shuffled in the database, so cell type and time point are left out; the donor was told from shared clones. Specimen: PBMCs or a T cell subset sorted from them (not recorded which). The nucleotide sequence reads as follows: TGTGCCAGCAGCGTCACTAGCGGGGGGGCCTCATTCCATGAGCAGTTCTTC. It specifies CASSVTSGGASFHEQFF.